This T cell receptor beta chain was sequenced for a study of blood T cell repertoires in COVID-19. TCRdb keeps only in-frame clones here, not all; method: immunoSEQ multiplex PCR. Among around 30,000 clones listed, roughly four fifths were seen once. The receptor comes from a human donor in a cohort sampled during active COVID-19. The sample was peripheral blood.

The CDR3 bases are TGCAGCGTCTTGACAGGCTGGGGCAATCAGCCCCAGCATTTT. It translates to CSVLTGWGNQPQHF. The rearrangement links TRBV29-1 to TRBJ1-5, with a tentative D call TRBD1 (6 bases). The CDR3 covers 14 residues. The germline V gene encodes CDR1 SQVTM and CDR2 ANQGSEA. Between the trimmed V and J ends, which lost 6 bases and 2 bases, there was a span of 14 bases. Together with reference TRBV29-1 and TRBJ1-5, the CDR3 gives the full variable domain: SAVISQKPSRDICQRGTSLTIQCQVDSQVTMMFWYRQQPGQSLTLIATANQGSEATYESGFVIDKFPISRPNLTFSTLTVSNMSPEDSSIYLCSVLTGWGNQPQHFGDGTRLSIL.